This TCR beta chain was obtained from a study of human T cells and chemical hapten exposure. Across the whole study: TCR yield per sample varied, mainly due to pooled library volumes.

In this sample, this clonotype turned up a few times. Regarding time point: patch test 1, 2 weeks after DPC sensitization. Treatment described: therapeutic diphenylcyclopropenone sensitization with weekly scalp DPC. Whole blood that had not been fractionated was the source of extracted total RNA. Alopecia patients, 18 to 70 years old and DPC-suitable, served as donors. Germline V gives CDR1 DFQATT, CDR2 SNEGSKA (reference sequence). Trimming stripped 3 bases from V and 0 bases from J, with 10 bases between. This CDR3 is built from 14 residues. TCRdb processed the RACE reads anew with MiXCR; each CDR3 protein has one entry. The table lists under 60,000 distinct CDR3 sequences, 11% of them singletons, with 1.8% in the top ten.

The rearrangement links TRBV20-1 to TRBJ2-3, with D hard to call. Here the sequenced sample was whole blood, taken in connection with sensitization to the hapten diphenylcyclopropenone (DPC). The receptor was derived from a woman aged 40 to 50 with alopecia areata. Some clones in this sample may be carry-over from other donors' samples. The CDR3 sequence is CSARPPPSTDTQYF. In DNA, the CDR3 is TGCAGTGCTAGGCCCCCTCCTAGCACAGATACGCAGTATTTT.